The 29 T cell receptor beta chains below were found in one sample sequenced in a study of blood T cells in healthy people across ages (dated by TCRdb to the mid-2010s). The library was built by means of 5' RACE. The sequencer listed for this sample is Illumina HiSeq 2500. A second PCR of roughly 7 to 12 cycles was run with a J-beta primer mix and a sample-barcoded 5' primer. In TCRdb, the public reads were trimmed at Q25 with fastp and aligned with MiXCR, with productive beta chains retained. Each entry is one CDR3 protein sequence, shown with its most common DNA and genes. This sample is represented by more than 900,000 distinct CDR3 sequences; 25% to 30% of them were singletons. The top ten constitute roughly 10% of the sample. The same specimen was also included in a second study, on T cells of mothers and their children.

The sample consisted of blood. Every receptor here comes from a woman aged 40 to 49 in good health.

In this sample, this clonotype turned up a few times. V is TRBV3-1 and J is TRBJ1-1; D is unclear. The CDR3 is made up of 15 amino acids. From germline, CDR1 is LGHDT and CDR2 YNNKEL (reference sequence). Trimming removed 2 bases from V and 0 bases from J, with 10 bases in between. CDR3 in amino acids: CASSQKGLLNTEAFF. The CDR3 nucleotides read TGTGCCAGCAGCCAAAAAGGGTTGCTGAACACTGAAGCTTTCTTT.

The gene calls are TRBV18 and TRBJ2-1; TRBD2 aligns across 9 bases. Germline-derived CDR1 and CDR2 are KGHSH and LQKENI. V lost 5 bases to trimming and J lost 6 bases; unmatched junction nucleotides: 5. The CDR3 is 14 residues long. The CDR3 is CASSASGTCNEQFF. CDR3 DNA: TGTGCCAGCTCAGCTAGCGGGACGTGCAATGAGCAGTTCTTC.

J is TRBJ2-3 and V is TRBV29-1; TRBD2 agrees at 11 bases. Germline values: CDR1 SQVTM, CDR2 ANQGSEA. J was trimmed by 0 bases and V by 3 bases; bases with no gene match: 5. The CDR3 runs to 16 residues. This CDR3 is CSVEDSGGESTDTQYF. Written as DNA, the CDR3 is TGCAGCGTTGAGGATAGCGGGGGGGAGAGCACAGATACGCAGTATTTT.

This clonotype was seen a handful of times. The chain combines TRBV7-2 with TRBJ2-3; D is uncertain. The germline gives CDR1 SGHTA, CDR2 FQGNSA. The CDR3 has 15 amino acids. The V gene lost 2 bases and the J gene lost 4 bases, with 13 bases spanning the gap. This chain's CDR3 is CASSLRWTAPDTQYF. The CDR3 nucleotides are TGTGCCAGCAGCTTAAGATGGACGGCGCCAGATACGCAGTATTTT.

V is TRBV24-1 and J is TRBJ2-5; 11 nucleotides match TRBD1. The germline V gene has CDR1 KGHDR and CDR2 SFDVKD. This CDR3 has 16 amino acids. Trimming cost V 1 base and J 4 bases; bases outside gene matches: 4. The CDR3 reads CATSDFPDRGLETQYF. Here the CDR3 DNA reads TGTGCCACCAGTGATTTCCCGGACAGGGGGCTAGAGACCCAGTACTTC.

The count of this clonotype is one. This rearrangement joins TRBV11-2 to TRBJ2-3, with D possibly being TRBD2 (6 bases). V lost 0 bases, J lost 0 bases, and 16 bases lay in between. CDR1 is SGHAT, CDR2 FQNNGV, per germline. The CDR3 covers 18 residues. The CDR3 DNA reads TGTGCCAGCAGCTTAGATCCAAGTATGAGCGGGAGCACAGATACGCAGTATTTT. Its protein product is CASSLDPSMSGSTDTQYF.

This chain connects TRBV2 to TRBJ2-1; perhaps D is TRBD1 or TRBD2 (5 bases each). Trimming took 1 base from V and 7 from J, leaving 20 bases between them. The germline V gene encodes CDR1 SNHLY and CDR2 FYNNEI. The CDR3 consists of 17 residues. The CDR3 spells CASSEGGPGILRNEQFF. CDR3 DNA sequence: TGTGCCAGCAGTGAAGGGGGCCCGGGAATCCTAAGGAATGAGCAGTTCTTC.

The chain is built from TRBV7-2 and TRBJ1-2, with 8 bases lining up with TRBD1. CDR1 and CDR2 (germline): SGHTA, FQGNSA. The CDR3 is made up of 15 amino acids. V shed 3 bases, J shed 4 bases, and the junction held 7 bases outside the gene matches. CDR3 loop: CASSFRPGQVYGYTF. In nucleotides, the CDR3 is TGTGCCAGCAGCTTTCGTCCGGGACAGGTCTATGGCTACACCTTC.

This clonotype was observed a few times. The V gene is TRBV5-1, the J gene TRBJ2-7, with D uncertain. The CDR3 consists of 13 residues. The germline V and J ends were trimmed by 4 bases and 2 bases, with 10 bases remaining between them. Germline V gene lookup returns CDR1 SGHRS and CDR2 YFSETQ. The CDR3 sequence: CASSHSSPYEQYF. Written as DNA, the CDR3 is TGCGCCAGCAGCCACAGTAGCCCCTACGAGCAGTACTTC.

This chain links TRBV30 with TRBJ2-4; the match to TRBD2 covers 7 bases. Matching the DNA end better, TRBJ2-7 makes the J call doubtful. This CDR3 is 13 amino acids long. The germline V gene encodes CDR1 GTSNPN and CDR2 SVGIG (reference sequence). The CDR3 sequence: CAFWGGPTYEQYF. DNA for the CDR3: TGTGCCTTCTGGGGAGGGCCAACCTACGAGCAGTACTTC.

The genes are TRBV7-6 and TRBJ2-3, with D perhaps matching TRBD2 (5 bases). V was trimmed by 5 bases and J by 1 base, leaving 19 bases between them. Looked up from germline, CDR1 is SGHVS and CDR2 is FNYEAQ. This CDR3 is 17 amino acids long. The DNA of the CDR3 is TGTGCCAGCAGCCAATTTCGACCCCCGAGGGGCACAGATACGCAGTATTTT. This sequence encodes CASSQFRPPRGTDTQYF.

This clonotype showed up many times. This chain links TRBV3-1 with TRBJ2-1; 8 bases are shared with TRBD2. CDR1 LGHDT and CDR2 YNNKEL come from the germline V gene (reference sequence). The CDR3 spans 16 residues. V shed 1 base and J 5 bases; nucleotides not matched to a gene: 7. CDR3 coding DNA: TGTGCCAGCAGCCAAGTCAGCGGGGGCTTAAACAATGAGCAGTTCTTC. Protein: CASSQVSGGLNNEQFF.

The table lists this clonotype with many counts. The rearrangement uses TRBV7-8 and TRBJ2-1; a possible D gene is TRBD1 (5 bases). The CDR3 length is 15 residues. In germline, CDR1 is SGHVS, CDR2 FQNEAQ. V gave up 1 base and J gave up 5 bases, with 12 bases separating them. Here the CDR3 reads CASSLGRQINNEQFF. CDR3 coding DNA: TGTGCCAGCAGCTTAGGAAGACAGATCAACAATGAGCAGTTCTTC.

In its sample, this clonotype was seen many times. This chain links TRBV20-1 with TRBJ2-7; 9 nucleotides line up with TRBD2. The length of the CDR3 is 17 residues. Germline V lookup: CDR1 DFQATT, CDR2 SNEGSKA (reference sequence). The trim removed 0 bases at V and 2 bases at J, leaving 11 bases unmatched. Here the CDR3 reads CSAREGRASGAPYEQYF. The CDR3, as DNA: TGCAGTGCTAGAGAGGGCCGGGCTAGCGGGGCTCCCTACGAGCAGTACTTC.

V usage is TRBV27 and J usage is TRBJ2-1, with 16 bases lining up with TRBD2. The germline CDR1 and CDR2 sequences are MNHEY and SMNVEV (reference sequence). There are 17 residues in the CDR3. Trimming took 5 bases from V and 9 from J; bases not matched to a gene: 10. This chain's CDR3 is CASSILGLAGGPSEQFF. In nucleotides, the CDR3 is TGTGCCAGCAGTATACTGGGACTAGCGGGGGGGCCAAGTGAGCAGTTCTTC.

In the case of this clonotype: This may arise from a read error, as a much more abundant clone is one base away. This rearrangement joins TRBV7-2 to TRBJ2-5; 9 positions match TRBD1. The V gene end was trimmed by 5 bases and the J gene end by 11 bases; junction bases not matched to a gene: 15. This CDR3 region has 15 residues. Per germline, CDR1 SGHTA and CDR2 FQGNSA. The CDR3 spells CASSPYRGRLYEQYF. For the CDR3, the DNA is TGTGCCAGCAGCCCTTACAGGGGGCGCCTCTATGAGCAGTACTTC. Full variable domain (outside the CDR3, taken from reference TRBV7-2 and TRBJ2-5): GAGVSQSPSNKVTEKGKDVELRCDPISGHTALYWYRQSLGQGLEFLIYFQGNSAPDKSGLPSDRFSAERTGGSVSTLTIQRTQQEDSAVYLCASSPYRGRLYEQYFGPGTRLLVL.

CDR3 DNA sequence: TGTGCCAGCAGTTTTGTAGGGGGTGGTGGAGAGACCCAGTACTTC. The encoded protein is CASSFVGGGGETQYF. The chain links TRBV28 to TRBJ2-5; D is possibly TRBD1 (6 bases). This CDR3 spans 15 amino acids. V was pared by 3 bases and J by 4 bases, with 15 bases between. From germline, CDR1 is MDHEN and CDR2 SYDVKM.

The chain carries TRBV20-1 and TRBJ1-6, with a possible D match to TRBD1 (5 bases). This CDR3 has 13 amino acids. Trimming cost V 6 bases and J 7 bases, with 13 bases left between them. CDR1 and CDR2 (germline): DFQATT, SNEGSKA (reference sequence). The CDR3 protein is CSAQGGGNSPLHF. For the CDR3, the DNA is TGCAGTGCCCAAGGCGGGGGAAATTCACCCCTCCACTTT.

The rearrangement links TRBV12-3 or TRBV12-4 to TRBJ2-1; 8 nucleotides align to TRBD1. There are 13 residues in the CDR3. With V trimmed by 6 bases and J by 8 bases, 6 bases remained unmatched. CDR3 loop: CASSYYRGDEQFF. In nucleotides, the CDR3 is TGTGCCAGCAGCTACTACAGGGGGGATGAGCAGTTCTTC.

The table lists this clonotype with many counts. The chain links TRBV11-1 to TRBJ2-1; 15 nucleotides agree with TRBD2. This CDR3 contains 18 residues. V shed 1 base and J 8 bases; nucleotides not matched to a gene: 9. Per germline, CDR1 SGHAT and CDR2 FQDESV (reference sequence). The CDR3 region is CASSLEGLAGGRGDEQFF. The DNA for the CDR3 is TGTGCCAGCAGCTTAGAGGGACTAGCGGGGGGCCGGGGGGATGAGCAGTTCTTC. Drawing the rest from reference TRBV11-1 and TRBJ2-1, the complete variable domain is EAEVAQSPRYKITEKSQAVAFWCDPISGHATLYWYRQILGQGPELLVQFQDESVVDDSQLPKDRFSAERLKGVDSTLKIQPAELGDSAMYLCASSLEGLAGGRGDEQFFGPGTRLTVL.

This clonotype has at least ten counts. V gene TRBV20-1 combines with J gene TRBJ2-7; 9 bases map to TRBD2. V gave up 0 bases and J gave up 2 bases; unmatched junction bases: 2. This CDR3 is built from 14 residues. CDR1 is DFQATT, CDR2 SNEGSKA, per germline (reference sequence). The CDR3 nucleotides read TGCAGTGCTAGAGATCCTAGCGGGGCCTACGAGCAGTACTTC. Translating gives CSARDPSGAYEQYF.

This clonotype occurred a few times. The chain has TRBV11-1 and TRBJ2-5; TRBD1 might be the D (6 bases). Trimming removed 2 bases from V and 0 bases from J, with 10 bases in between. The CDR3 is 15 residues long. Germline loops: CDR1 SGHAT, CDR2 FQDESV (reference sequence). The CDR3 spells CASSLPGTNQETQYF. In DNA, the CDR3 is TGTGCCAGCAGCTTACCCGGGACAAACCAAGAGACCCAGTACTTC.

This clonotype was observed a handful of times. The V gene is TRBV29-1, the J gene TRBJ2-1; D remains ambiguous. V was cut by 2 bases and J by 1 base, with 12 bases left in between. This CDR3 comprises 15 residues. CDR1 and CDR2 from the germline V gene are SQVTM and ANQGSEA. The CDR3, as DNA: TGCAGCGTTGAAAAGGTACAGCCTTCCTACAATGAGCAGTTCTTC. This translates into CSVEKVQPSYNEQFF.

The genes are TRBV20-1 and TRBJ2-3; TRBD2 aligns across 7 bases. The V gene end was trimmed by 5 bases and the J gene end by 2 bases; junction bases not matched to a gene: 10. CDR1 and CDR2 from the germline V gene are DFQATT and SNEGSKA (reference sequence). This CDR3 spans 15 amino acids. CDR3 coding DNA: TGCAGTGCTCGTTCGGGGCGGGACTACACAGATACGCAGTATTTT. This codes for CSARSGRDYTDTQYF.

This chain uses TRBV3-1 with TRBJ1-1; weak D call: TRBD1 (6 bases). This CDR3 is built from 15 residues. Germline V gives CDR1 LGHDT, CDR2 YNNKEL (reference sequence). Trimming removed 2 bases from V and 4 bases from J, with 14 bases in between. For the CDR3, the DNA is TGTGCCAGCAGCCAACTCGGGGGCAGTGGCACTGAAGCTTTCTTT. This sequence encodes CASSQLGGSGTEAFF.

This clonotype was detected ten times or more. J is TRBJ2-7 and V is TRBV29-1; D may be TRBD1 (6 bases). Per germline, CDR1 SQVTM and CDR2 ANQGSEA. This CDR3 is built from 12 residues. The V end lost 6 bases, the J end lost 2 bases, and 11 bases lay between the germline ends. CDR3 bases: TGCAGCGTAGAGACAGGTACCTACGAGCAGTACTTC. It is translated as CSVETGTYEQYF.

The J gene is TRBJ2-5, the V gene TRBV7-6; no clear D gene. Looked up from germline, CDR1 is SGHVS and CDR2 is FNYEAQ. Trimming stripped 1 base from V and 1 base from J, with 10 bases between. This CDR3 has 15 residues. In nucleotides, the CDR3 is TGTGCCAGCAGCTTAGTAGTAGAAGGCCAAGAGACCCAGTACTTC. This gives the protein CASSLVVEGQETQYF.

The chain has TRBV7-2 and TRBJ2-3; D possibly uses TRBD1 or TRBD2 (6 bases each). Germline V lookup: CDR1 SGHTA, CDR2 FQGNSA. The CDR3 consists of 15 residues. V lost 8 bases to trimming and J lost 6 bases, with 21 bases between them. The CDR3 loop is CASQKGGCTRDTQYF. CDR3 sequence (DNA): TGTGCCAGCCAGAAGGGGGGATGCACCCGGGATACGCAGTATTTT.

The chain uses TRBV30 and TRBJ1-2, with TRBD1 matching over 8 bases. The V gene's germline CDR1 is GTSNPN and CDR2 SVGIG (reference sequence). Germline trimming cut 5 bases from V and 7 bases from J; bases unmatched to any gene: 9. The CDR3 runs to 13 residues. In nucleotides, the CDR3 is TGTGCCTGGGTCCGGGACAGGTTCTCTGGCTACACCTTC. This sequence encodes CAWVRDRFSGYTF.